This TCR beta chain was retrieved from a study of blood T cell repertoires in COVID-19. TCRdb's copy holds only in-frame clones and misses some; the assay was immunoSEQ multiplex PCR. Of under 300,000 clones listed, roughly 84% are singletons. This CDR3 spans 15 amino acids. Germline assignment: CDR1 SGHNT and CDR2 YYREEE (reference sequence). Trimming at V came to 4 bases and at J to 1 base, leaving 7 bases not matched to a gene. V and J are TRBV5-4 and TRBJ1-2, with 7 bases matching TRBD1. The sample comprised peripheral blood. The TCR sequence derives from a human donor with COVID-19, enrolled during active disease. The donor label of this sample is uncertain. The CDR3 protein is CASSTDRANNYGYTF. The CDR3 region has the DNA TGTGCCAGCAGCACCGACAGGGCTAATAACTATGGCTACACCTTC.